The 26 T cell receptor beta chains below come from one sample, sequenced in a study of T cells in Graves' hyperthyroidism and ophthalmopathy. Amplification of TCR beta CDR3 regions used RNA as the template. A first-round RT-PCR of the TCR CDR3 used the HTBI primer set. TCRdb reprocessed the multiplex PCR reads with MiXCR, giving one entry per CDR3 protein. The data hold nearly 600,000 distinct CDR3 sequences, with more than 13% observed a single time. The sequenced material came from blood. The receptors here all came from a woman aged 18-35 years with Graves' ophthalmopathy.

This chain connects TRBV10-3 to TRBJ2-3; 9 positions match TRBD2. CDR3 size: 14 residues. CDR1 and CDR2 from the germline V gene are ENHRY and SYGVKD. V shed 2 bases, J shed 7 bases, and the junction held 4 bases outside the gene matches. The DNA for the CDR3 is TGTGCCATCAGTGAGGATAGCGGGAGTCATACGCAGTATTTT. Its protein is CAISEDSGSHTQYF.

This clonotype was counted between two and nine times. The chain recombines TRBV7-2 with TRBJ2-1; TRBD2 agrees at 11 bases. Germline V lookup: CDR1 SGHTA, CDR2 FQGNSA. The junction had 11 bases not matched to a gene; V was cut back by 0 bases and J by 4 bases. The CDR3 spans 19 residues. The CDR3 spells CASSLAPPFTSGSYNEQFF. The CDR3 nucleotides read TGTGCCAGCAGCTTAGCCCCCCCCTTTACTAGCGGGAGTTACAATGAGCAGTTCTTC.

This clonotype was seen repeatedly, ten times or more. The CDR3 region is CASSTRTNTRQGNEQFF. CDR3 in DNA: TGTGCCAGCAGTACTCGAACCAATACTAGACAGGGCAATGAGCAGTTCTTC. J is TRBJ2-1 and V is TRBV6-2 or TRBV6-3; 7 nucleotides agree with TRBD1. J gave up 6 bases and V 5 bases, and 16 bases lay outside the gene matches. The CDR3 is made up of 17 amino acids. Germline V lookup: CDR1 MNHEY, CDR2 SVGEGT.

This clonotype was observed at least ten times. This chain joins TRBV7-8 and TRBJ2-3; perhaps TRBD2 as D (5 bases). This CDR3 spans 16 amino acids. Germline-derived CDR1 and CDR2 are SGHVS and FQNEAQ. V was pared by 5 bases and J by 1 base, with 16 bases between. This chain's CDR3 is CASSPRLAEGTDTQYF. The CDR3 DNA is TGTGCCAGCAGCCCGCGGTTGGCGGAGGGCACAGATACGCAGTATTTT.

This clonotype was seen at least ten times. The rearrangement links TRBV7-8 to TRBJ1-2; D may be TRBD1 (5 bases). The CDR3 runs 16 residues. V lost 2 bases to trimming and J lost 8 bases, with 21 bases between them. CDR1 and CDR2 (germline): SGHVS, FQNEAQ. CDR3 in amino acids: CASSLQGPAATIGYTF. The DNA for the CDR3 is TGTGCCAGCAGCTTACAGGGACCCGCGGCTACTATCGGCTACACCTTC.

This clonotype appeared many times. This chain connects TRBV7-2 to TRBJ2-5; D call uncertain. V gave up 5 bases and J gave up 5 bases, with 12 bases separating them. CDR1 is SGHTA and CDR2 is FQGNSA in the germline V gene. The CDR3 is 13 residues long. DNA for the CDR3: TGTGCCAGCAGCCCATACACATCGGAGACCCAGTACTTC. This encodes CASSPYTSETQYF.

This clonotype was seen repeatedly, ten times or more. This rearrangement joins TRBV20-1 to TRBJ1-5, with 9 bases lining up with TRBD1. CDR3 length: 13 residues. Germline V gene lookup returns CDR1 DFQATT and CDR2 SNEGSKA (reference sequence). The CDR3 here is CSQGTGWNQPQHF. For the CDR3, the DNA is TGCAGCCAGGGGACAGGGTGGAATCAGCCCCAGCATTTT.

This clonotype was observed at least ten times. V gene TRBV27 combines with J gene TRBJ1-4; 8 bases are a match to TRBD1. The CDR3 spans 15 residues. With V trimmed by 5 bases and J by 8 bases, 10 bases remained unmatched. Germline V lookup: CDR1 MNHEY, CDR2 SMNVEV (reference sequence). The CDR3 protein is CASSLLTGAGEKLFF. CDR3 nucleotide sequence: TGTGCCAGCAGTCTGTTGACAGGGGCTGGAGAAAAACTGTTTTTT.

The chain employs TRBV18 and TRBJ1-6; D gene unclear. The CDR3 length is 13 residues. Germline values: CDR1 KGHSH, CDR2 LQKENI. V shed 4 bases and J shed 6 bases, with 7 bases lying between them. In nucleotides, the CDR3 is TGTGCCAGCTCACGAGAACGTAATTCACCCCTCCACTTT. Translated: CASSRERNSPLHF.

The gene calls are TRBV4-2 and TRBJ1-4, with 7 bases aligning to TRBD1. The CDR3 spans 18 residues. V trimming: 2 bases; J trimming: 5 bases; junction bases outside the gene matches: 14. CDR1 is LGHNA, CDR2 YNFKEQ, per germline. The CDR3 loop reads CASSQPSIRDRDNEKLFF. For the CDR3, the DNA is TGTGCCAGCAGCCAACCCTCTATCCGGGACAGAGACAATGAAAAACTGTTTTTT.

This clonotype was picked up many times. The rearrangement joins TRBV28 to TRBJ1-1; 7 nucleotides agree with TRBD1. Germline assignment: CDR1 MDHEN and CDR2 SYDVKM. With V trimmed by 6 bases and J by 3 bases, 13 bases remained unmatched. The CDR3 has 16 amino acids. In DNA form, the CDR3 reads TGTGCCAGCAGCAACAGGGGCCGCCGGGTGGACACTGAAGCTTTCTTT. This encodes CASSNRGRRVDTEAFF.

This clonotype occurred a few times. Mismatch with germline at one junction end may stem from a read error. The CDR3 is CASSDFAGGRTGELFF. The CDR3, as DNA: TGTGCTAGCAGCGATTTCGCGGGAGGGCGGACCGGGGAGCTGTTTTTT. The chain employs TRBV7-7 and TRBJ2-2, with TRBD2 identical over 9 bases. Germline loops: CDR1 SSHAT, CDR2 FNYEAQ (reference sequence). This CDR3 has 16 residues.

This clonotype appeared many times. V is TRBV2 and J is TRBJ2-7; D may be TRBD1 (5 bases). The V and J ends lost 7 bases and 5 bases respectively, with 12 bases between them. There are 12 residues in the CDR3. CDR1 and CDR2 from the germline V gene are SNHLY and FYNNEI. In DNA form, the CDR3 reads TGTGCCAGCATGTGGGGCGGCGACGAGCAGTACTTC. Encoded protein: CASMWGGDEQYF.

This clonotype was counted ten times or more. The CDR3 coding sequence is TGCAGCGTTGAAGTCGGGGGACGGTCAGACACAGATACGCAGTATTTT. Residues: CSVEVGGRSDTDTQYF. V gene TRBV29-1 combines with J gene TRBJ2-3, with D perhaps matching TRBD2 (6 bases). The CDR3 runs to 16 residues. V gave up 1 base and J gave up 2 bases, with 16 bases separating them. CDR1 and CDR2 (germline): SQVTM, ANQGSEA.

This clonotype was observed many times. This chain uses TRBV12-3 or TRBV12-4 with TRBJ1-1; D ambiguous. The V and J ends lost 6 bases and 0 bases respectively, with 17 bases between them. This CDR3 is 16 amino acids long. CDR3 residues: CASSPRPTVVNTEAFF. For the CDR3, the DNA is TGTGCCAGCAGCCCTCGACCGACGGTAGTGAACACTGAAGCTTTCTTT.

This clonotype was detected ten times or more. This chain uses TRBV20-1 with TRBJ2-3; D might be TRBD2 (6 bases). The CDR3 spans 14 residues. V was cut by 6 bases and J by 0 bases, with 13 bases left in between. Germline V gene data show CDR1 as DFQATT and CDR2 as SNEGSKA (reference sequence). Here the CDR3 reads CSAPREYSTDTQYF. The CDR3 DNA follows: TGCAGTGCACCTCGGGAGTACAGCACAGATACGCAGTATTTT.

This clonotype has a count of ten or more. V gene TRBV5-1 combines with J gene TRBJ1-2; unclear D gene. The V gene lost 0 bases and the J gene lost 8 bases, with 14 bases spanning the gap. The V gene's germline CDR1 is SGHRS and CDR2 YFSETQ. The CDR3 is made up of 14 amino acids. The CDR3 loop reads CASSLEVRASGYTF. The CDR3 DNA is TGCGCCAGCAGCTTGGAAGTGCGGGCTAGCGGCTACACCTTC.

This clonotype was counted only a few times. V gene TRBV4-1 combines with J gene TRBJ1-5, with D tentatively TRBD1 (6 bases). Trimming took 2 bases from V and 0 from J, leaving 29 bases between them. There are 22 residues in the CDR3. Germline V CDR1 and CDR2: MGHRA, YSYEKL. The CDR3 DNA reads TGCGCCAGCAGCCAAAGGGTGGACCGGGGTGCGGACAGACTGTATAGCAATCAGCCCCAGCATTTT. It encodes CASSQRVDRGADRLYSNQPQHF.

The sample holds many counts of this clonotype. The chain links TRBV6-1 to TRBJ1-2; D is possibly TRBD1 (6 bases). Trimming shortened V by 5 bases and J by 0 bases, and 16 bases separated the two germline ends. This CDR3 comprises 16 residues. Germline-derived CDR1 and CDR2 are MNHNS and SASEGT. CDR3 sequence reads: CASSNRQVPTNYGYTF. The CDR3 nucleotides read TGTGCCAGCAGTAACCGACAGGTGCCGACTAACTATGGCTACACCTTC.

This rearrangement joins TRBV12-3 or TRBV12-4 to TRBJ2-2; 8 bases match TRBD1. With V trimmed by 6 bases and J by 4 bases, 10 bases remained unmatched. The length of the CDR3 is 16 residues. CDR3 loop: CASSDFRDRFTGELFF. The CDR3 DNA reads TGTGCCAGCAGCGATTTCCGGGACAGGTTCACCGGGGAGCTGTTTTTT.

This clonotype appeared many times. In DNA form, the CDR3 reads TGTGCCAGCAGTCCCCGGGGTTTGAACACTGAAGCTTTCTTT. Its protein is CASSPRGLNTEAFF. The chain employs TRBV12-3 or TRBV12-4 and TRBJ1-1; D remains ambiguous. The V end was cut by 5 bases, the J end by 0 bases, with 10 bases between. This CDR3 has 14 amino acids.

The V and J genes are TRBV4-2 and TRBJ2-4; D could derive from TRBD1 or TRBD2 (5 bases each). Trimming cost V 5 bases and J 8 bases, with 16 bases left between them. CDR3 length: 14 amino acids. Germline V lookup: CDR1 LGHNA, CDR2 YNFKEQ. As DNA, the CDR3 is TGTGCCAGCAGCAGCGAGGGGTATCAGGACATTCAGTACTTC. It yields the protein CASSSEGYQDIQYF.

About this clonotype: A single base separates this from a much larger clone, so it may be a read error. This sequence joins TRBV20-1 and TRBJ2-1; 7 bases agree with TRBD2. Germline V lookup: CDR1 DFQATT, CDR2 SNEGSKA (reference sequence). The CDR3 extends over 14 amino acids. CDR3 sequence: CSAREAGSYNQQFF. In DNA, the CDR3 is TGCAGTGCTAGAGAAGCGGGATCCTACAATCAGCAGTTCTTC.

This clonotype showed up many times. This chain joins TRBV2 and TRBJ2-3; 9 positions match TRBD1. The CDR3 has 15 amino acids. The junction had 5 bases not matched to a gene; V was cut back by 5 bases and J by 2 bases. From germline, CDR1 is SNHLY and CDR2 FYNNEI. The CDR3 DNA reads TGTGCCAGCAGTCCTGACAGGGGGGACACAGATACGCAGTATTTT. This sequence encodes CASSPDRGDTDTQYF.

The chain employs TRBV9 and TRBJ2-1, with TRBD2 matching over 7 bases. The J segment lost 0 bases and the V segment lost 3 bases, leaving 3 bases of the junction unmatched. Germline CDR1 is SGDLS and CDR2 is YYNGEE. CDR3 length: 15 amino acids. The CDR3 DNA reads TGTGCCAGCAGCGAGCGGGATTACTCCTACAATGAGCAGTTCTTC. Translating gives CASSERDYSYNEQFF.

The chain carries TRBV5-1 and TRBJ2-2; the match to TRBD2 covers 16 bases. Germline CDR1 and CDR2: SGHRS and YFSETQ. The CDR3 has 19 amino acids. Unmatched junction bases numbered 5, after V lost 1 base and J lost 2 bases. Here the CDR3 DNA reads TGCGCCAGCAGCTTGCCGGGACTAGCGGGAGGGATCAACACCGGGGAGCTGTTTTTT. Translated, it gives CASSLPGLAGGINTGELFF.